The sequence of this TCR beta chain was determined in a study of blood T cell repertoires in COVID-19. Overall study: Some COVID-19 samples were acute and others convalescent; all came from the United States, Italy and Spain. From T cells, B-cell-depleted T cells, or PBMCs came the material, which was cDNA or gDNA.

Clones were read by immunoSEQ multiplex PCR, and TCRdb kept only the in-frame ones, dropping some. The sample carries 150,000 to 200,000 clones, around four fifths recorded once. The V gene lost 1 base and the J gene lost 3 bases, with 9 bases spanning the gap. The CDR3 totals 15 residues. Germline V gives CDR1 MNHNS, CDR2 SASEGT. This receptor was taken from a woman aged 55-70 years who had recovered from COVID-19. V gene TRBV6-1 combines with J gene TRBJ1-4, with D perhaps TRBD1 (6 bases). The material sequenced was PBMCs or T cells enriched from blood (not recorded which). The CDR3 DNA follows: TGTGCCAGCAGTGAAGAAGGGGGGGCTAATGAAAAACTGTTTTTT. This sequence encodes CASSEEGGANEKLFF.